This T cell receptor beta chain emerged from a study of molecular identifiers for immune sequencing clone quantification. Findings and limits, study-wide: Clones carrying above 20 RNA copies accounted for over 98% of effector molecules, under 1% in naive cells.

The use of previously described methods and listed TCR primers produced the bulk TCR libraries. A single record per CDR3 protein comes from TCRdb applying MiXCR to the PCR reads. The repertoire holds over 85,000 distinct CDR3 sequences, with roughly a fifth as singletons. Deletions cut 1 base from V and 6 bases from J, with 13 bases between. The CDR3 contains 13 residues. CDR1 and CDR2 (germline): DFQATT, SNEGSKA (reference sequence). Details on this clonotype: The antigen is unknown.

In the sort, naive CD8 T cells were defined as CD8+CD4-CCR7+CD45RA+. This TCR came from a human donor in good health. Some libraries in this study had Jurkat cell RNA spiked in. The rearrangement joins TRBV20-1 to TRBJ2-7; D perhaps matches TRBD1 (5 bases). Sequenced input: naive CD8+ T cells from blood, with Jurkat cell RNA spiked in. Indicated subset: FACS-sorted CD8+CD4-CCR7+CD45RA+ naive T cells. As DNA, the CDR3 is TGCAGTGCTAGAGGAATGGGGCCCACCGAGCAGTACTTC. The encoded protein is CSARGMGPTEQYF.